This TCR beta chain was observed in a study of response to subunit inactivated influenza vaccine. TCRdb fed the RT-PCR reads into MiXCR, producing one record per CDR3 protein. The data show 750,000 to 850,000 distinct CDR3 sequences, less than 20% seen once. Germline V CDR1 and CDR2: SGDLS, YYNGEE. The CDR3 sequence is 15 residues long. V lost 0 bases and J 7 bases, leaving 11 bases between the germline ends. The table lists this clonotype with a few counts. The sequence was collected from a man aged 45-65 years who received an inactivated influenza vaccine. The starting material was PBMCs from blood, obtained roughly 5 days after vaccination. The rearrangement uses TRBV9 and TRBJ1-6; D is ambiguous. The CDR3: CASSVGPSGNSPLHF. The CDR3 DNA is TGTGCCAGCAGCGTAGGACCGTCGGGGAATTCACCCCTCCACTTT.